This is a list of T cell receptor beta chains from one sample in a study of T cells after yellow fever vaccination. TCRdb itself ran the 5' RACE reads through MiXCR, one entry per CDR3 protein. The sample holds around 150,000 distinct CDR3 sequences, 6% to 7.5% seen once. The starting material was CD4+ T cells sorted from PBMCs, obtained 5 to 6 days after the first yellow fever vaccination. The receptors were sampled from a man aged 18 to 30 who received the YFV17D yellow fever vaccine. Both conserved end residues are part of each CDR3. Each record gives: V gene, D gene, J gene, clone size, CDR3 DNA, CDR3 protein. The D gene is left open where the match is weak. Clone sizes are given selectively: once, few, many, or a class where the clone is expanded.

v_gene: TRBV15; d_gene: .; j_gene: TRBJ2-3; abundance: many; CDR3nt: TGTGCCACCAGCAGAGGCGGGGACACAGATACGCAGTATTTT; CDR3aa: CATSRGGDTDTQYF
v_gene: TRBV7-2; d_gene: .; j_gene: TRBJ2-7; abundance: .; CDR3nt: TGTGCCAGCAGCCACAGCGAGTCCTACGAGCAGTACTTC; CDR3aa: CASSHSESYEQYF
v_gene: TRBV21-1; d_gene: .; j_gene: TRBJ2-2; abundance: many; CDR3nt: TGTGCCAGCAGCCCCGGGGGGCGGGAGCTGTTTTTT; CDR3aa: CASSPGGRELFF
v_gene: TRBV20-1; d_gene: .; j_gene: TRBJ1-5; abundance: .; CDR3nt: TGCAGTGCTAGCGTCACAGAGAATCAGCCCCAGCATTTT; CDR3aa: CSASVTENQPQHF
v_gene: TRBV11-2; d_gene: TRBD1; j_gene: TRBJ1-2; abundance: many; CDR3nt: TGTGCCAGCAGCTTAGGAGTTGGGGACAGGGGCTATAGCTATGGCTACACCTTC; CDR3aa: CASSLGVGDRGYSYGYTF
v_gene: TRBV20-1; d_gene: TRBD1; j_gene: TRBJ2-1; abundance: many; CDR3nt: TGCAGTGGGGACAGAAGTTACAATGAGCAGTTCTTC; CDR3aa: CSGDRSYNEQFF
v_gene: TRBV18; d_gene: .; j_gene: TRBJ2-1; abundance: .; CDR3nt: TGTGCCAGCTCCCAACGTTCGATGACAGGGCAGTTCTTC; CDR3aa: CASSQRSMTGQFF
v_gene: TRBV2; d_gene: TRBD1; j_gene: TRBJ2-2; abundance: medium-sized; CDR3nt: TGTGCCAGCAGGGGACAGGGAGGCGGGGAGCTGTTTTTT; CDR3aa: CASRGQGGGELFF
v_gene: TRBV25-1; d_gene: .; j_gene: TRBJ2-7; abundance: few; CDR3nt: TGTGCCAGCAGTGAGTTTATCGGGGGCTCCTACGAGCAGTACTTC; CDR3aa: CASSEFIGGSYEQYF
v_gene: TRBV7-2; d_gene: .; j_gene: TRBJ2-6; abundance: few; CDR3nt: TGTGCCAGCAGTCGCTATCGCCCCGCTGGGGCCAACGTCCTGACTTTC; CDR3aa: CASSRYRPAGANVLTF
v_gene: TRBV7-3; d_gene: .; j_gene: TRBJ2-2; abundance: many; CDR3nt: TGTGCCAGCAGCTTAAATCAGGGTGGGACCGGGGAGCTGTTTTTT; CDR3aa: CASSLNQGGTGELFF
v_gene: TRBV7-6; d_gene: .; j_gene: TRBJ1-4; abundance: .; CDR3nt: TGTGCCAGCAGCATCCTAGGGGTCGGGTCGGAGGAAAAACTGTTTTTT; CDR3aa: CASSILGVGSEEKLFF
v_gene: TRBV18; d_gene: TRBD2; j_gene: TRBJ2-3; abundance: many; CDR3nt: TGTGCCAGCTCACCACTGCGGGGGGGTTCCACAGATACGCAGTATTTT; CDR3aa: CASSPLRGGSTDTQYF
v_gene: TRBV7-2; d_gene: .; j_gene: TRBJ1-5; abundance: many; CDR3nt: TGTGCCAGCAGCAGTAGACTGCTGGATCAGCCCCAGCATTTT; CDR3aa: CASSSRLLDQPQHF
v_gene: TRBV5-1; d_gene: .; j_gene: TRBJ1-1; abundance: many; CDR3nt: TGCGCCAGCAGCTTGGCCCCAGGGACCACTGAAGCTTTCTTT; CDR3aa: CASSLAPGTTEAFF
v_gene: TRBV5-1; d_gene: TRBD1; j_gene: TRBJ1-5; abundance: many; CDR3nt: TGCGCCAGCAGCGAACAGGGGGCCGGTCAGCCCCAGCATTTT; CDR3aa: CASSEQGAGQPQHF
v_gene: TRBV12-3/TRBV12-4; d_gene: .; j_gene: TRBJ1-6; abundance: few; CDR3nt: TGTGCCAGCAGTCTATCCCTGGGATTCTCCTATAATTCACCCCTCCACTTT; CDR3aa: CASSLSLGFSYNSPLHF
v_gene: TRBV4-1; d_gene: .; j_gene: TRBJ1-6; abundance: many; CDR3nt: TGCGCCAGCAGCCAAGTAGGACATCTTCTCCACTTT; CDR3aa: CASSQVGHLLHF
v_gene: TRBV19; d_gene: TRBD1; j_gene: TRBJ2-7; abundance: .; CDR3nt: TGTGCCAGTAGGGCCAGGGGACAGGGGGCTACCGAGCAGTACTTC; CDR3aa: CASRARGQGATEQYF
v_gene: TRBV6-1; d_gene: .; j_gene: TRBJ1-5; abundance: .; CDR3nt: TGTGCCAGCAGTAAACAGGGAGGCAATCAGCCCCAGCATTTT; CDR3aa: CASSKQGGNQPQHF
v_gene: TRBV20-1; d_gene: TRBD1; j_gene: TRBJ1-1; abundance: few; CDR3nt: TGCAGTGCTGCCGGGACAGGGGGCGGTGAAGCTTTCTTT; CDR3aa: CSAAGTGGGEAFF
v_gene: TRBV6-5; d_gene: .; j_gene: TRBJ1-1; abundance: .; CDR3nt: TGTGCCAGCAGTTCGGGGCCGCAGTTTGAAGCTTTCTTT; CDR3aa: CASSSGPQFEAFF
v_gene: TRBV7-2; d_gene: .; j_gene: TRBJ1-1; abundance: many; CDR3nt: TGTGCCAGCACCTTTCAGGGGCTGACTGAAGCTTTCTTT; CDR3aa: CASTFQGLTEAFF
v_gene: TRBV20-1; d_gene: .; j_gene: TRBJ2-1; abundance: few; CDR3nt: TGCAGTGCTTCAAAGTCCTACTCCTACAATGAGCAGTTCTTC; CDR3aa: CSASKSYSYNEQFF
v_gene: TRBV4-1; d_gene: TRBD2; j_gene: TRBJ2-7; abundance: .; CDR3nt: TGCGCCCGCAGCCGCGACCGGACTAGCGGGGGGGTCGAGCAGTACTTC; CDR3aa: CARSRDRTSGGVEQYF
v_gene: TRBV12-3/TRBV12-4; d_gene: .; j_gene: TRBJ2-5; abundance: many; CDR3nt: TGTGCCAGCAGTTTAGGGAGGCGGGAGACCCAGTACTTC; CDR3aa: CASSLGRRETQYF
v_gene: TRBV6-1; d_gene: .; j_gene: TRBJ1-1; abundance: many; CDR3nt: TGTGCCAGCATTCTTGACAGCCCGGGCACTGAAGCTTTCTTT; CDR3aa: CASILDSPGTEAFF
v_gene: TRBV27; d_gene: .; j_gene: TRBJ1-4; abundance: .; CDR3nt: TGTGCCAGCAGTTTAGCAGGGAGGTATGAAAAACTGTTTTTT; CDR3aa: CASSLAGRYEKLFF
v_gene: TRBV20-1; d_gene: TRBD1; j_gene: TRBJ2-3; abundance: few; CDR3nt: TGCAGTGCTAGAGTCATCCAGGGGGCGGATACGCAGTATTTT; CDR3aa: CSARVIQGADTQYF
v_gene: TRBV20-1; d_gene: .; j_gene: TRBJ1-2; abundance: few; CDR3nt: TGCAGTGCTAGAAGGGGACGGGTCGACTATGGCTACACCTTC; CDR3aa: CSARRGRVDYGYTF